This T cell receptor (beta chain) was captured by sequencing in a study of blood T cell repertoires in COVID-19. Study summary: Sample material is recorded as cDNA or gDNA derived from T cells, B-cell-depleted T cells, or PBMCs.

Some clones are missing from TCRdb's copy, which holds only in-frame ones; the method was immunoSEQ multiplex PCR. The table has approximately 80,000 clones, about 72% seen once; the top ten hold about a sixth. The CDR3 sequence is 13 residues long. The V gene lost 1 base and the J gene lost 5 bases, with 9 bases spanning the gap. Germline-derived CDR1 and CDR2 are MNHNS and SASEGT. The chain carries TRBV6-1 and TRBJ2-7; a weak D match, TRBD2 (5 bases). The receptor was isolated from a man between 65 and 85 years old with active or convalescent COVID-19. The sample was peripheral blood. In DNA form, the CDR3 reads TGTGCCAGCAGTGAAGTGGTGAGGGACGAGCAGTACTTC. It yields the protein CASSEVVRDEQYF.